This T cell receptor beta chain was documented in a study of beta chain features in type 1 diabetes (dated 2018 in TCRdb). Regarding the research as a whole: Patients and healthy donors did not differ in mean age, gender distribution, total cell number or subset yield. Whereas all 30 or so donors provided naive and central memory subsets, regulatory and stem cell-like memory subsets were isolated from just 8 patients and about eight healthy donors. A total of some 100,000,000 sorted cells were examined across all samples, and a strong correlation was observed between cell number per subset and RNA yield. In the study, recently diagnosed type 1 diabetes patients and matched healthy donors were compared on the TCRB repertoires of their sorted circulating CD4+ T cell subsets. Results the study describes overall, beyond this receptor: Naive, central memory and regulatory TCRB repertoires appeared to be more similar among patients than among healthy donors. Type 1 diabetes patients showed a moderate but significant shortening of TCRB CDR3 length in all four CD4+ subsets. Because small numbers of individuals were included in the HLA sub-analyses, any influence of HLA type on TCRB rearrangement was left unresolved. At VDJ recombination sites, patients with type 1 diabetes made fewer insertions and deleted more nucleotides, a pattern implying thymic rearrangement abnormalities. PCR might favor shorter templates, but patient and control samples were amplified and corrected together, so any skew would affect both groups equally. Because cDNA was sequenced instead of genomic DNA, activated cells with high expression could be over-represented, although the groups did not differ in activation or CD3 levels.

Unmatched junction bases come to 4, with V trimmed by 8 bases and J by 5 bases. The CDR3 runs 14 amino acids, cysteine and phenylalanine included. CDR3 DNA only is kept here, 42 bases in frame from base 1. From the germline V gene, CDR1 is MNHNS and CDR2 is SASEGT. The entire isolated RNA was reverse transcribed using the High Capacity cDNA Reverse Transcription Kit, and thus expressed TCRB transcripts were sequenced. Naive, central memory and regulatory T cell samples underwent deep immunoSEQ sequencing, averaging about 3.57 million total reads per sample. After sorted cells were lysed in RLT buffer, RNA was extracted with DNase-treated RNeasy Micro or Mini kits, with the choice depending on cell number. Each cell subset was processed separately to prevent cross-contamination, with patient and healthy donor samples processed together. The immunoSEQ multiplex PCR was used to amplify TCRB sequences from cDNA, yielding 87-bp fragments that span the CDR3 region. Amplicons were sequenced on the Illumina HiSeq platform. In the original analysis: PCR bias was corrected computationally using synthetic template baselines, and reads within Hamming distance 2 were collapsed, with unmergeable singletons discarded. By aligning reads against IMGT, V, D and J genes, CDR3 length, and insertions or deletions at six rearrangement sites were assigned. Within each subset, clonotype counts were normalized to the number of sorted cells before true diversity and Gini coefficients were calculated with the tcR R package. The overlap coefficient, calculated on TCRB nucleotide sequences, was used to quantify repertoire sharing. Out-of-frame TCRB sequences from naive cells were analyzed to stand in for the pre-selection repertoire. Here the immuneACCESS table is served through TCRdb, limited to in-frame sequences with V and J called. Missing clones are a known gap in these copies; in checked studies unresolved V genes cover under half, and the rest lacks a known reason. V, J and clone size are those of that table, while D and trimming were read from the DNA. The sample data list roughly 730,000 clones, and 13% of these were observed just once. About 0.02% of the sample is held by the ten biggest clonotypes.

Comments on this clone: Its antigen is still unknown. It has no much larger one-base neighbor in the sample; base qualities were not kept.

A single peripheral blood draw of approximately 100 mL on average was collected from each donor into heparinised tubes. A BD FACSAria II was used to sort naive, central memory, regulatory and stem cell-like memory CD4+ T cells with a panel that included CD45RO, CCR7, CD25, CD127, CD95 and CD27. A purity above 95% was achieved for all sorted populations. PBMCs were isolated immediately by Lymphoprep density gradient centrifugation and stained directly without culture. To minimize batch effects, samples were stained and sorted in pairs, one healthy donor with one patient per experiment. The sequenced material came from naive CD4+ T cells from blood. The intended sense of this specimen's cell subset or site label: true naive CD4+ T cells. This sequence uses TRBV6-1 and TRBJ2-1; a stretch of 12 junction bases matches TRBD2. The TCR comes from a man between 18 and 35 years old with type 1 diabetes. The encoded CDR3 is CASLGLAGNNEQFF. The base sequence is TGTGCCAGCCTCGGACTAGCGGGGAACAATGAGCAGTTCTTC.